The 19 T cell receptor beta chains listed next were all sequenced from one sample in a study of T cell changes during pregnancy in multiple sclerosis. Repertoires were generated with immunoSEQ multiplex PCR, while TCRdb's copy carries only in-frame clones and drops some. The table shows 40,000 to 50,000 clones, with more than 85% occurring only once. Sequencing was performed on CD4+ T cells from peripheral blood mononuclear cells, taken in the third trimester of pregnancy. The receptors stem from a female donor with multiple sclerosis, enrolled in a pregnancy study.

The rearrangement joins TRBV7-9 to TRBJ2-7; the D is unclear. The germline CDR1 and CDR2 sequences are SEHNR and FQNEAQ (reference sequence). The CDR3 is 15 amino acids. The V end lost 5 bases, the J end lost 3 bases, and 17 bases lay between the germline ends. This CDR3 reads CASSPQLMSNYEQYF. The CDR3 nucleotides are TGTGCCAGCAGCCCTCAACTTATGTCCAACTACGAGCAGTACTTC.

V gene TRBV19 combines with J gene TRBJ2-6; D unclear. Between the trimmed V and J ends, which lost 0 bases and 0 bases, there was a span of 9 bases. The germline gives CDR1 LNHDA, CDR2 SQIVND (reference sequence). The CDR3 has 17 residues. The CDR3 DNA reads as TGTGCCAGTAGTATAGAAACAGCAACCTCTGGGGCCAACGTCCTGACTTTC. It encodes CASSIETATSGANVLTF.

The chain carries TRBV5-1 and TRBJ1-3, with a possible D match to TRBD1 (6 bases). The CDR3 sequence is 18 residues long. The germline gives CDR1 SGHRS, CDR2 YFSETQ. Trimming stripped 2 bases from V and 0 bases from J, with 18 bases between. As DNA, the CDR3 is TGCGCCAGCAGCTTCGGTGGACAGCACCTCAGCTCTGGAAACACCATATATTTT. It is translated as CASSFGGQHLSSGNTIYF.

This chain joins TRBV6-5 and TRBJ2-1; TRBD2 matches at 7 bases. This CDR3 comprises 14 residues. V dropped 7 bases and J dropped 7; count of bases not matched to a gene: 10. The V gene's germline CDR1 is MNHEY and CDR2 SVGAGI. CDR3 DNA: TGTGCCAGCATGAGGCAGGGAGGGGTGAATGAGCAGTTCTTC. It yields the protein CASMRQGGVNEQFF.

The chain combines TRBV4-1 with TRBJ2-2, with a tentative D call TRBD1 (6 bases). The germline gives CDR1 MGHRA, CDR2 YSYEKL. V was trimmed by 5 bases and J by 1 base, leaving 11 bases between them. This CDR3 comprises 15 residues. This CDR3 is CASSVIGGNTGELFF. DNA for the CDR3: TGCGCCAGCAGCGTCATAGGGGGGAACACCGGGGAGCTGTTTTTT.

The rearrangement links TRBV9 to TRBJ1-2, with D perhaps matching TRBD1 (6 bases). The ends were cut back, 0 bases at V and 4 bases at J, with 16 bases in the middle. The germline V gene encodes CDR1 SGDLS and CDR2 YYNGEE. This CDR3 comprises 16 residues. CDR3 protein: CASSVESRGASYGYTF. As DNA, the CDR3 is TGTGCCAGCAGCGTAGAAAGCAGGGGAGCCTCCTATGGCTACACCTTC.

The CDR3 protein is CSVDSTYNEQFF. DNA of the CDR3: TGCAGCGTTGATTCAACCTACAATGAGCAGTTCTTC. The chain carries TRBV29-1 and TRBJ2-1; no clear D gene. The V gene's germline CDR1 is SQVTM and CDR2 ANQGSEA. This CDR3 has 12 residues. Trimming pared 3 bases from V and 2 bases from J, leaving 5 bases between.

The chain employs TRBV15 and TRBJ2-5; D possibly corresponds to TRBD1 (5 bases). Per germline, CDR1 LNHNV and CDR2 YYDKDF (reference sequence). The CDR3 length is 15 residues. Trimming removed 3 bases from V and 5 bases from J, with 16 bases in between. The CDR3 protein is CATSRASGAQETQYF. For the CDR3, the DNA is TGTGCCACCAGCAGGGCCAGTGGGGCGCAGGAGACCCAGTACTTC.

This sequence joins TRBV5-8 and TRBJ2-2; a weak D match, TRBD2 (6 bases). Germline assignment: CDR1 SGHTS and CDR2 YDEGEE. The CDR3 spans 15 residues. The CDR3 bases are TGTGCTGCACGGATAACGGGAGCTAACACCGGGGAGCTGTTTTTT. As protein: CAARITGANTGELFF.

Written as DNA, the CDR3 is TGTGCCAGCAGCCGACTAGCAAGTGAGCAGTTCTTC. It specifies CASSRLASEQFF. The gene calls are TRBV6-1 and TRBJ2-1, with TRBD2 identical over 7 bases. Germline V gene data show CDR1 as MNHNS and CDR2 as SASEGT. The CDR3 consists of 12 residues. The ends lost 6 bases at V and 9 bases at J; junction bases unmatched: 5.

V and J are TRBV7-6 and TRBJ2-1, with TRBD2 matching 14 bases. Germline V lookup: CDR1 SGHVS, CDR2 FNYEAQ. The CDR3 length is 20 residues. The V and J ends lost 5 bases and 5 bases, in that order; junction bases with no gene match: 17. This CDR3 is CASSLPGLAGAFGGNNEQFF. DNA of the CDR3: TGTGCCAGCAGCCTTCCGGGACTAGCGGGAGCCTTTGGTGGTAACAATGAGCAGTTCTTC.

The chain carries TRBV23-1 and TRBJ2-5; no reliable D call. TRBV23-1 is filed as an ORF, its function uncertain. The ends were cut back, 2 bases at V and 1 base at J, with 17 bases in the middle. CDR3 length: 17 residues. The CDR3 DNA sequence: TGCGCCAGCAGTCAAGCCCCCTCTGGGCAGATCCAAGAGACCCAGTACTTC. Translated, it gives CASSQAPSGQIQETQYF.

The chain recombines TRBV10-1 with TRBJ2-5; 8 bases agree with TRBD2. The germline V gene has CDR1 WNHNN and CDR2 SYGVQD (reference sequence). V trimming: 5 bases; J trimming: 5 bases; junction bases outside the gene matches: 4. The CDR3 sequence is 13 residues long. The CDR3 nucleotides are TGCGCCAGCAGTCCAGCGGGAGTTGAGACCCAGTACTTC. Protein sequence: CASSPAGVETQYF.

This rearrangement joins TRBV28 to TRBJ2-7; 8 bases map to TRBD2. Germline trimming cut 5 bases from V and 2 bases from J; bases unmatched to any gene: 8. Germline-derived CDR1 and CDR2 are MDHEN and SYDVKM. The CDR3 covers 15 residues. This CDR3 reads CASSMTSAATYEQYF. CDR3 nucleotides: TGTGCCAGCAGTATGACTAGCGCCGCTACCTACGAGCAGTACTTC. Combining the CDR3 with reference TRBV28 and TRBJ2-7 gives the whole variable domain DVKVTQSSRYLVKRTGEKVFLECVQDMDHENMFWYRQDPGLGLRLIYFSYDVKMKEKGDIPEGYSVSREKKERFSLILESASTNQTSMYLCASSMTSAATYEQYFGPGTRLTVT.

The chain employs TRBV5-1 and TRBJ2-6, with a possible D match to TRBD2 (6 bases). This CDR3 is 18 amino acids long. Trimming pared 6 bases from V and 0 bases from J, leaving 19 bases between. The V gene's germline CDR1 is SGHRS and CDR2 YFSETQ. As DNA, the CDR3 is TGCGCCAGCACTTCCGTCCCTCTCGGGGGCTCTGGGGCCAACGTCCTGACTTTC. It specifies CASTSVPLGGSGANVLTF.

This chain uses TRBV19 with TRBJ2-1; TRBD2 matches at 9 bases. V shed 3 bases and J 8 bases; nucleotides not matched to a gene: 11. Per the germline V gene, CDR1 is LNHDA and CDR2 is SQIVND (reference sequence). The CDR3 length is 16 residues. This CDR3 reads CASSMISGGYIDEQFF. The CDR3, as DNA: TGTGCCAGTAGTATGATTAGCGGGGGCTACATCGATGAGCAGTTCTTC.

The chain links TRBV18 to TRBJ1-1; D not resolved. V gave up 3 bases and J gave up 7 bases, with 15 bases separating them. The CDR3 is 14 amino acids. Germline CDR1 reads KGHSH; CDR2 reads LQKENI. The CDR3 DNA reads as TGTGCCAGCTCACCCACCTATCCGCAAAATGAAGCTTTCTTT. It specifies CASSPTYPQNEAFF.

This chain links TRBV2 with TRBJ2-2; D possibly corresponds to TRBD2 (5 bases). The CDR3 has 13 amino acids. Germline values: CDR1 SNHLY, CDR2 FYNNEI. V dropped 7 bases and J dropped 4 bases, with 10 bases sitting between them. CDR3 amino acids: CASTKEATGELFF. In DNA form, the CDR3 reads TGTGCCAGCACAAAGGAGGCCACCGGGGAGCTGTTTTTT.

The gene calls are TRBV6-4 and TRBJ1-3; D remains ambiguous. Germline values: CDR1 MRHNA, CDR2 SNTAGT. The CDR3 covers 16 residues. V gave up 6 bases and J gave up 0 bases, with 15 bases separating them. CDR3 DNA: TGTGCCAGCAGCACAATTAGGGAGAACTCTGGAAACACCATATATTTT. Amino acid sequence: CASSTIRENSGNTIYF.